The T cell receptor beta chain under discussion was sequenced for a study of control samples from healthy donors and cancer patients. TCRdb keeps only in-frame clones here, not all; method: immunoSEQ multiplex PCR. The sample has about 120,000 clones, about 94% seen once. The CDR3 has 9 residues. The germline V gene encodes CDR1 SGHTA and CDR2 FQGTGA. Trimming removed 10 bases at V and 5 bases at J, with 3 bases between. The origin of this receptor is a man aged 25-45 years in good health. The V call is TRBV7-3, the J call TRBJ1-5; D gene uncertain. What was sequenced was blood. Written as DNA, the CDR3 is TGTGCCATTTATCAGCCCCAGCATTTT. It codes for CAIYQPQHF.